These 27 T cell receptor beta chains were sequenced from one sample in a study of control samples from healthy donors and cancer patients (TCRdb year 2020). Library generation was performed with the immunoSEQ multiplex PCR assay. TCRdb carries this immuneACCESS record with in-frame sequences only. Its versions omit some clonotypes, under half of them owing to an unresolved V gene in the studies checked, with the rest unexplained. Recorded for this sample are around 130,000 clones; about 88% of them occurred a single time. The ten most abundant clones make up more than 2.5% of the sample. The sample consisted of blood. Every receptor here comes from a man aged 50 to 59 in good health.

The chain recombines TRBV7-3 with TRBJ1-1; D not resolved. The CDR3 is 14 amino acids. CDR1 is SGHTA and CDR2 is FQGTGA in the germline V gene. Trimming removed 3 bases from V and 3 bases from J, with 11 bases in between. The CDR3 bases are TGTGCCAGCAGCTTCGGCCCGAGGGACACTGAAGCTTTCTTT. Protein sequence: CASSFGPRDTEAFF.

This chain links TRBV9 with TRBJ2-5, with a possible D match to TRBD1 (5 bases). Trimming pared 0 bases from V and 3 bases from J, leaving 9 bases between. CDR1 and CDR2 (germline): SGDLS, YYNGEE. CDR3 length: 14 residues. The CDR3 loop reads CASSVGGRKETQYF. CDR3 bases: TGTGCCAGCAGCGTAGGGGGCAGAAAAGAGACCCAGTACTTC.

The V and J genes are TRBV27 and TRBJ1-2; tentative D call: TRBD1 (5 bases). CDR3 length: 15 amino acids. Germline CDR1 and CDR2: MNHEY and SMNVEV (reference sequence). V was shortened by 1 base and J by 3 bases, with 12 bases between the two germline ends. CDR3 in amino acids: CASSLFWGKDYGYTF. Here the CDR3 DNA reads TGTGCCAGCAGTTTATTCTGGGGGAAGGACTATGGCTACACCTTC.

The CDR3 nucleotides read TGTGCCAGCAGCCCCGGGACACAGGTTGAAGCTTTCTTT. Translated, it gives CASSPGTQVEAFF. The chain recombines TRBV2 with TRBJ1-1; maybe TRBD1 (6 bases). V was trimmed by 6 bases and J by 7 bases, leaving 15 bases between them. The germline gives CDR1 SNHLY, CDR2 FYNNEI. CDR3 size: 13 residues.

This clone was seen only a few times. CDR3 in DNA: TGTGCCAGCAGCTCCCGAGGGACAAACGTGCCAGATACGCAGTATTTT. Translated: CASSSRGTNVPDTQYF. The rearrangement joins TRBV7-8 to TRBJ2-3; D is possibly TRBD1 (6 bases). Germline assignment: CDR1 SGHVS and CDR2 FQNEAQ. The V and J ends lost 4 bases and 4 bases respectively, with 18 bases between them. The length of the CDR3 is 16 residues.

This clone showed up just a few times. The rearrangement joins TRBV3-1 (or the pseudogene TRBV3-2) to TRBJ2-7; 9 positions agree with TRBD1. The J segment lost 6 bases and the V segment lost 4 bases, leaving 7 bases of the junction unmatched. The CDR3 loop spans 14 amino acids. In germline, CDR1 is LGHDT, CDR2 YNNKEL (reference sequence). The CDR3: CASSPPGQGGEQYF. DNA of the CDR3: TGTGCCAGCAGCCCTCCGGGACAGGGAGGCGAGCAGTACTTC.

CDR3 nucleotides: TGCAGTGCTAGTCGCGGGGGGGCCCCAGATACGCAGTATTTT. Translated: CSASRGGAPDTQYF. The chain carries TRBV20-1 and TRBJ2-3; 9 bases align to TRBD2. CDR3 length: 14 amino acids. The V gene's germline CDR1 is DFQATT and CDR2 SNEGSKA (reference sequence). J was trimmed by 4 bases and V by 3 bases; bases with no gene match: 5.

The chain recombines TRBV19 with TRBJ2-3; no firm D call. The CDR3 is made up of 13 amino acids. CDR1 and CDR2 from the germline V gene are LNHDA and SQIVND (reference sequence). V lost 4 bases to trimming and J lost 3 bases, with 8 bases between them. The CDR3 bases are TGTGCCAGTAGTACCTTAGTTACAGATACGCAGTATTTT. Translated: CASSTLVTDTQYF. The whole variable domain, remainder taken from reference TRBV19 and TRBJ2-3, is DGGITQSPKYLFRKEGQNVTLSCEQNLNHDAMYWYRQDPGQGLRLIYYSQIVNDFQKGDIAEGYSVSREKKESFPLTVTSAQKNPTAFYLCASSTLVTDTQYFGPGTRLTVL.

The V and J genes are TRBV2 and TRBJ1-4; no clear D gene. The CDR3 runs to 16 residues. V was pared by 5 bases and J by 1 base, with 14 bases between. CDR1 SNHLY and CDR2 FYNNEI come from the germline V gene. The CDR3 region has the DNA TGTGCCAGCAGTCAAACACTTTGGGGAACTAATGAAAAACTGTTTTTT. Protein product: CASSQTLWGTNEKLFF.

J is TRBJ1-3 and V is TRBV7-2, with a possible D match to TRBD1 (6 bases). This CDR3 contains 14 residues. With 1 base removed from V and 4 bases from J, the gap between germline ends came to 8 bases. Germline CDR1 and CDR2: SGHTA and FQGNSA. This CDR3 is CASSLEGVGNTIYF. The CDR3 DNA reads as TGTGCCAGCAGCTTAGAGGGGGTCGGAAACACCATATATTTT. Full variable domain (remainder filled in from reference TRBV7-2 and TRBJ1-3): GAGVSQSPSNKVTEKGKDVELRCDPISGHTALYWYRQSLGQGLEFLIYFQGNSAPDKSGLPSDRFSAERTGGSVSTLTIQRTQQEDSAVYLCASSLEGVGNTIYFGEGSWLTVV.

The CDR3 loop reads CASQGKNYGYTF. The CDR3 DNA is TGTGCCAGTCAGGGAAAGAACTATGGCTACACCTTC. This chain links TRBV27 with TRBJ1-2; perhaps TRBD1 as D (5 bases). Trimming stripped 9 bases from V and 2 bases from J, with 10 bases between. Per germline, CDR1 MNHEY and CDR2 SMNVEV (reference sequence). CDR3 size: 12 residues.

The chain links TRBV28 to TRBJ1-2, with D maybe TRBD1 (6 bases). Germline values: CDR1 MDHEN, CDR2 SYDVKM. The CDR3 loop spans 14 amino acids. The ends were cut back, 1 base at V and 6 bases at J, with 12 bases in the middle. CDR3 in DNA: TGTGCCAGCAGTTTATCGGGACACCAAGATGGCTACACCTTC. The encoded protein is CASSLSGHQDGYTF.

This clone came up a few times. The V and J genes are TRBV29-1 and TRBJ2-2; tentatively, D is TRBD1 (6 bases). Germline V gene data show CDR1 as SQVTM and CDR2 as ANQGSEA. The length of the CDR3 is 14 residues. Trimming stripped 0 bases from V and 5 bases from J, with 10 bases between. The CDR3 DNA follows: TGCAGCGTTGAAGATCTACAGGGAACCGGGGAGCTGTTTTTT. Residues: CSVEDLQGTGELFF.

The chain carries TRBV6-5 and TRBJ2-1, with D possibly matching TRBD2 (6 bases). The germline V gene encodes CDR1 MNHEY and CDR2 SVGAGI. The CDR3 runs 13 residues. Trimming pared 4 bases from V and 5 bases from J, leaving 9 bases between. The CDR3 bases are TGTGCCAGCAGTTCGCGGGGAGACAATGAGCAGTTCTTC. Amino acids: CASSSRGDNEQFF.

The chain uses TRBV29-1 and TRBJ2-2; the D call may be TRBD1 or TRBD2 (5 bases each). The CDR3 is 14 amino acids. Germline V CDR1 and CDR2: SQVTM, ANQGSEA. The germline V and J ends were trimmed by 6 bases and 2 bases, with 13 bases remaining between them. The CDR3 coding sequence is TGCAGCGTCCCCGGGACGGAAAACACCGGGGAGCTGTTTTTT. This encodes CSVPGTENTGELFF.

The chain combines TRBV13 with TRBJ2-7, with 9 bases identical to TRBD1. The V segment lost 4 bases and the J segment 5 bases; nucleotides outside the gene matches: 6. CDR1 PRHDT and CDR2 FYEKMQ come from the germline V gene (reference sequence). The CDR3 loop spans 14 amino acids. The CDR3: CASSSATGGDEQYF. The CDR3 bases are TGTGCCAGCAGCTCCGCGACAGGGGGGGACGAGCAGTACTTC.

The V gene is TRBV28, the J gene TRBJ1-2, with 8 bases lining up with TRBD1. Losses at the gene ends were 4 bases for V and 3 bases for J; bases not matched to a gene: 7. Germline CDR1 reads MDHEN; CDR2 reads SYDVKM. The length of the CDR3 is 15 residues. CDR3 protein: CASSSGTGGDYGYTF. CDR3 sequence (DNA): TGTGCCAGCAGTTCAGGGACAGGAGGGGACTATGGCTACACCTTC.

V and J are TRBV11-2 and TRBJ2-5; 8 nucleotides match TRBD2. The germline gives CDR1 SGHAT, CDR2 FQNNGV. CDR3 length: 15 amino acids. With 1 base clipped from V and 2 bases from J, the junction kept 3 bases outside the gene matches. The CDR3, as DNA: TGTGCCAGCAGCTTAGTCGCGGGGGGTCAAGAGACCCAGTACTTC. This translates into CASSLVAGGQETQYF.

The chain has TRBV28 and TRBJ1-5; D call uncertain. The CDR3 consists of 12 residues. Trimming left V 3 bases short and J 3 bases short, with 3 bases between. Per germline, CDR1 MDHEN and CDR2 SYDVKM. CDR3 protein: CASSLNNQPQHF. DNA for the CDR3: TGTGCCAGCAGTTTGAACAATCAGCCCCAGCATTTT.

This rearrangement joins TRBV6-5 to TRBJ2-2; no definite D call. The ends were cut back, 4 bases at V and 0 bases at J, with 6 bases in the middle. Germline CDR1 MNHEY, CDR2 SVGAGI. This CDR3 is built from 14 residues. The chain's CDR3 is CASSLSANTGELFF. The CDR3 DNA sequence: TGTGCCAGCAGTTTGTCCGCGAACACCGGGGAGCTGTTTTTT.

The J gene is TRBJ2-6, the V gene TRBV7-3; 11 bases agree with TRBD1. Germline V gives CDR1 SGHTA, CDR2 FQGTGA. The CDR3 length is 17 residues. The ends lost 5 bases at V and 4 bases at J; junction bases unmatched: 7. CDR3 in amino acids: CASSPGQGAGGANVLTF. The CDR3, as DNA: TGTGCCAGCAGCCCAGGACAGGGGGCAGGCGGGGCCAACGTCCTGACTTTC.

This clone was picked up a small number of times. The chain joins TRBV2 to TRBJ2-7; 7 bases match TRBD1. Germline assignment: CDR1 SNHLY and CDR2 FYNNEI. The CDR3 has 12 residues. Germline trimming cut 11 bases from V and 2 bases from J; bases unmatched to any gene: 6. Here the CDR3 DNA reads TGTGCCGCCCTCGGGACAGCCTACGAGCAGTACTTC. This translates into CAALGTAYEQYF.

V is TRBV4-1 and J is TRBJ2-1; weak D call: TRBD2 (7 bases). Trimming stripped 2 bases from V and 10 bases from J, with 21 bases between. Looked up from germline, CDR1 is MGHRA and CDR2 is YSYEKL. CDR3 length: 16 residues. The DNA of the CDR3 is TGCGCCAGCAGCCAACGCGGGGGCTCCTCCGGGGAGGAGCAGTTCTTC. Translating it yields CASSQRGGSSGEEQFF.

This chain connects TRBV29-1 to TRBJ2-2; maybe TRBD2 (6 bases). The CDR3 runs 13 residues. CDR1 and CDR2 (germline): SQVTM, ANQGSEA. Trimming left V 6 bases short and J 3 bases short, with 11 bases between. CDR3 sequence reads: CSVYGGDTGELFF. The CDR3 bases are TGCAGCGTATACGGGGGTGACACCGGGGAGCTGTTTTTT.

This clone came up once. This chain connects TRBV30 to TRBJ1-6; no definite D call. Germline V CDR1 and CDR2: GTSNPN, SVGIG (reference sequence). This CDR3 is 13 amino acids long. V was pared by 0 bases and J by 10 bases, with 10 bases between. The CDR3 region has the DNA TGTGCCTGGAGTGTTGGGCAGAGCTCACCCCTCCACTTT. It encodes CAWSVGQSSPLHF. The full variable domain, rest sourced from reference TRBV30 and TRBJ1-6, is SQTIHQWPATLVQPVGSPLSLECTVEGTSNPNLYWYRQAAGRGLQLLFYSVGIGQISSEVPQNLSASRPQDRQFILSSKKLLLSDSGFYLCAWSVGQSSPLHFGNGTRLTVT.

The rearrangement uses TRBV5-4 and TRBJ2-7, with TRBD1 identical over 9 bases. V shed 4 bases, J shed 5 bases, and the junction held 13 bases outside the gene matches. The CDR3 totals 16 residues. Germline assignment: CDR1 SGHNT and CDR2 YYREEE (reference sequence). The CDR3 sequence: CASSAPPGQGGNEQYF. The CDR3, as DNA: TGTGCCAGCAGCGCGCCTCCGGGACAGGGTGGGAACGAGCAGTACTTC.

The rearrangement joins TRBV25-1 to TRBJ2-2; 8 bases map to TRBD1. Germline lookup yields CDR1 MGHDK and CDR2 SYGVNS. V trimming: 6 bases; J trimming: 5 bases; junction bases outside the gene matches: 5. The CDR3 consists of 14 residues. CDR3 amino acids: CASRPDRATGELFF. The CDR3 nucleotides read TGTGCCAGCAGGCCGGACAGGGCAACCGGGGAGCTGTTTTTT.